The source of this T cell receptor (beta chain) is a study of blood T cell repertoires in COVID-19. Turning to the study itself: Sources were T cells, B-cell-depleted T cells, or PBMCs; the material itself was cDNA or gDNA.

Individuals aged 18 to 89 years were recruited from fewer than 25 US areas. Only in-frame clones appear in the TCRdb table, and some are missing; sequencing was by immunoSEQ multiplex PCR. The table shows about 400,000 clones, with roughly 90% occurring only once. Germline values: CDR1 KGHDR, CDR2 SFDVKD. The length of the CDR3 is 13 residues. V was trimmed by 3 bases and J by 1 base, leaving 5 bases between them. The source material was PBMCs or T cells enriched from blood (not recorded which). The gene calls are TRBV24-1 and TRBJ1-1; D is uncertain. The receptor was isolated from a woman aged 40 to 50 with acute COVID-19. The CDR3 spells CATSDPKNTEAFF. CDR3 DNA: TGTGCCACCAGTGATCCCAAGAACACTGAAGCTTTCTTT.